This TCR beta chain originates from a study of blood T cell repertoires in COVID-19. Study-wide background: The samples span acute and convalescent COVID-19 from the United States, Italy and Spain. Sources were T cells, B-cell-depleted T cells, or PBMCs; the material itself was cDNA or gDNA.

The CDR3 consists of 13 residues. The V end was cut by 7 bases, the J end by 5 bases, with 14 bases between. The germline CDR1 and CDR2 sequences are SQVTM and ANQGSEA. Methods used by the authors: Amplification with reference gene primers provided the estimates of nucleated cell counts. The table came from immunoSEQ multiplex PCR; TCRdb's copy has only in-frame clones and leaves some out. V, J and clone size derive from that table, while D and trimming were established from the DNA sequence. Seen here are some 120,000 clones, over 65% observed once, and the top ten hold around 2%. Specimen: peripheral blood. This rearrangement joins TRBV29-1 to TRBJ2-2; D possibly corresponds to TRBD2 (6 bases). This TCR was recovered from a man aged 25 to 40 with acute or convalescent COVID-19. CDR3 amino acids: CSGRLVETGELFF. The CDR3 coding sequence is TGCAGCGGAAGACTAGTTGAGACCGGGGAGCTGTTTTTT.